This T cell receptor (beta chain) was documented in a study of CD8+ T cells in alopecia areata. RNA extraction was followed by reverse transcription into cDNA, which acted as the sequencing template. Sequenced by immunoSEQ multiplex PCR; TCRdb stores in-frame clones only, minus some. Here the sample spans about 270,000 clones, 45% to 70% being singletons. Treatment reported: oral pan-JAK inhibitor, 5-10 mg twice daily. Trimming shortened V by 5 bases and J by 4 bases, and 11 bases separated the two germline ends. Germline V gene sequence: CDR1 SGHTA, CDR2 FQGNSA. The CDR3 spans 13 residues. This receptor was identified in a human donor with alopecia areata. The sequencing used CD4+ T cells sorted from blood, collected between weeks 51 and 52, from a patient treated with tofacitinib. The V and J genes are TRBV7-2 and TRBJ1-2; a possible D gene is TRBD1 (6 bases). In DNA, the CDR3 is TGTGCCAGCAGCAAACAGGGTCCCTATGGCTACACCTTC. Translated: CASSKQGPYGYTF.